The rows below give T cell receptor beta chains drawn from one sample of a study of metastatic and nonmetastatic thyroid tumors. TCRdb ran MiXCR on the PCR reads. The sample includes fewer than 35,000 clones, roughly a sixth of them seen just once. Source material: blood. These receptor sequences come from a male donor with papillary thyroid cancer or a benign thyroid nodule (not recorded which). Some clones in this sample may be carry-over from other donors' samples. Each CDR3 is given with its conserved first and last residue. Each record gives: D gene, V gene, clone size, J gene, CDR3 length, CDR3 DNA, CDR3 protein. A D gene is named only where the DNA matches it firmly. The size entry is marked missing in some rows and otherwise reads once, few, many or a size class.

>.|TRBV6-4|.|TRBJ2-6|16
TGTGCCAGCAGTGATGAGGGGGTTCGCGGGGCCAACGTCCTGACTTTC
CASSDEGVRGANVLTF
>.|TRBV7-9|.|TRBJ1-6|12
TGTGCCAGCAGCCCTAATAATTCACCCCTCCACTTT
CASSPNNSPLHF
>.|TRBV4-2|.|TRBJ2-1|17
TGTGCCAGCAGCCAAGAAGGGCCTGTGAGCCTGCTCAATGAGCAGTTCTTC
CASSQEGPVSLLNEQFF
>.|TRBV5-1|.|TRBJ1-1|13
TGCGCCAGCAGCTTGGTGCGGGGAGAGAGAGCTTTCTTT
CASSLVRGERAFF
>TRBD2|TRBV4-1|.|TRBJ2-3|15
TGCGCCAGCAGCGTGGGACTAGATATTCAGGATACGCAGTATTTT
CASSVGLDIQDTQYF
>TRBD2|TRBV10-2|.|TRBJ2-3|16
TGCGCCTTCAGTGAGCAATCCCCGCGGCAGGCGGGGGAGTTGAATTTT
CAFSEQSPRQAGELNF
>TRBD2|TRBV20-1|few|TRBJ2-2|17
TGCAGTGCTAGAACGTCTAGCGGGGGGGCCGTGACCGGGGAGCTGTTTTTT
CSARTSSGGAVTGELFF
>.|TRBV20-1|many|TRBJ2-7|13
TGCAGTGCTAGGGAAGAAGGATTCTACGAGCAGTACTTC
CSAREEGFYEQYF
>.|TRBV2|many|TRBJ2-3|13
TGTGCCAGCAGTCTAGTGGGCACAGATACGCAGTATTTT
CASSLVGTDTQYF
>TRBD1|TRBV15|many|TRBJ1-4|16
TGTGCCACCAGCAGACGATGGACAGGGGGCGGTGAAAAACTGTTTTTT
CATSRRWTGGGEKLFF
>.|TRBV7-6|.|TRBJ2-1|16
TGTGCTAGCAGCTTAGCAAAGGGGGTAGGGTACAATGAGCAGTTCTTC
CASSLAKGVGYNEQFF
>.|TRBV6-5|few|TRBJ1-5|13
TGTGCCAGCAGTTTAACCCAGGACAGGCCCCAGCATTTT
CASSLTQDRPQHF
>TRBD1|TRBV7-9|many|TRBJ1-2|14
TGTGCCAGCAGCTTTCCGGGACAGCCCTATGGCTACACCTTC
CASSFPGQPYGYTF
>.|TRBV10-3|.|TRBJ1-5|14
TGTGCCATTTCTCGTACCGATAGCAATCAGCCCCAGCATTTT
CAISRTDSNQPQHF
>.|TRBV7-9|many|TRBJ1-2|14
TGTGCCAGCAGCTTAGAAGGGGTGTACTATGGCTACACCTTC
CASSLEGVYYGYTF
>.|TRBV9|many|TRBJ1-2|12
TGTGCCAGCAAAGGGCACCTATATGGCTACACCTTC
CASKGHLYGYTF
>.|TRBV11-2|once|TRBJ1-5|15
TGTGCAAGCAGCTTAGTCGGGGGTCCCAATCAGCCCAAGCATTTT
CASSLVGGPNQPKHF
>TRBD1|TRBV20-1|many|TRBJ2-7|14
TGCAGTGCTATAAAGACAGGGACCTCCTACGAGCAGTACTTC
CSAIKTGTSYEQYF
>.|TRBV29-1|.|TRBJ2-2|13
TGCAGCGTTGTCGGCAGGAACACCGGGGAGCTGTTTTTT
CSVVGRNTGELFF
>TRBD2|TRBV20-1|.|TRBJ2-2|14
TGCAGTGCAGGACTAGCGGGGGGATCCGGGGAGCTGTTTTTT
CSAGLAGGSGELFF
>TRBD2|TRBV12-3/TRBV12-4|.|TRBJ2-5|13
TGTGCCAGCAAGTGGGGGGGCCAAGAGACCCAGTACTTC
CASKWGGQETQYF
>TRBD1|TRBV12-3/TRBV12-4|few|TRBJ2-7|13
TGTGCCAGCATTCGGACAGGGGTCTCCGAGCAGTACTTC
CASIRTGVSEQYF
>TRBD2|TRBV6-1|medium-sized|TRBJ2-7|15
TGTGCCAGCAGGCAGCGAGGACTAGCGGGAGCCGAGCAGTACTTC
CASRQRGLAGAEQYF
>TRBD2|TRBV20-1|many|TRBJ2-7|15
TGCAGTGCTATCATTCGCGGGGGACCCACCTACGAGCAGTACTTC
CSAIIRGGPTYEQYF
>TRBD1|TRBV10-1|many|TRBJ1-6|14
TGCGCCAGCAGCCGTGGACAGGGCGGTTCACCCCTCCACTTT
CASSRGQGGSPLHF
>TRBD2|TRBV6-1|few|TRBJ2-1|16
TGTGCCAGCAGTCCCCCTAGCGGGGGGCTTGGTAATGAGCAGTTCTTC
CASSPPSGGLGNEQFF
>.|TRBV3-1|many|TRBJ2-1|14
TGTGCCAGCAGCCAAGATCAGCAGCTCAATGAGCAGTTCTTC
CASSQDQQLNEQFF
>.|TRBV6-1|medium-sized|TRBJ2-1|10
TGTGCCAGCAGTTCAGGGAATCAGTTCTTC
CASSSGNQFF
>.|TRBV6-5|few|TRBJ2-1|16
TGTGCCAGCAGTTGGGACCGCGAGAGCTCCTACAATGGGCAGTTCTTC
CASSWDRESSYNGQFF
>.|TRBV12-3/TRBV12-4|few|TRBJ2-5|16
TGTGCCAGCAGTCGTATGACTCCCTCCTCGGAAGAGACCAAGTACTTC
CASSRMTPSSEETKYF
>.|TRBV6-1|many|TRBJ1-4|12
TGTGCTAGCAGGATGGGGGTTGAAAAACTGTTTTTT
CASRMGVEKLFF
>.|TRBV6-1|few|TRBJ1-3|13
TGTGCCAGCAGTTCGCCAGGGGCAAACACCATATATTTT
CASSSPGANTIYF
>.|TRBV24-1|many|TRBJ1-1|13
TGTGCCTCCCGGGACACGATGAACACTGAAGCTTTCTTT
CASRDTMNTEAFF
>TRBD2|TRBV19|.|TRBJ2-1|17
TGTGCCAGTAGTATATCCGAATTAATAGCGGGAGACAATGAGCAGTTCTTC
CASSISELIAGDNEQFF
>TRBD1|TRBV5-8|.|TRBJ1-2|15
TGTGCCAGCAGCTTCGGGACAGGGGGCCTCTATGGCTACACCTTC
CASSFGTGGLYGYTF
>TRBD1|TRBV5-1|many|TRBJ2-5|15
TGCGCCAGCAGCAGAGGACAGGGGATTCGAGAGACCCAGTACTTC
CASSRGQGIRETQYF
>.|TRBV18|many|TRBJ2-6|16
TGTGCCAGCTCACTATTGGACGGATCTGGGGCCAACGTCCTGACTTTC
CASSLLDGSGANVLTF
>.|TRBV18|many|TRBJ1-5|15
TGTGCCAGCTCCCCCGGACAGTCTGGCAATCAGCCCCAGCATTTT
CASSPGQSGNQPQHF
>TRBD1|TRBV4-2|many|TRBJ2-2|16
TGTGCCAGCAGCCCCCAACCGGGACAGGGCACCGGGGAGCTGTTTTTT
CASSPQPGQGTGELFF
>.|TRBV10-3|.|TRBJ1-2|16
TGTGCCATCAGTGAGTCGGGTGGGACATCCGTCTATGGCTACACCTTC
CAISESGGTSVYGYTF
>TRBD1|TRBV7-8|many|TRBJ2-3|14
TGTGCCAGCAGGACAGGGGGTAGCACAGATATGCAGTATTTT
CASRTGGSTDMQYF
>.|TRBV7-2|once|TRBJ1-5|15
TGTGCCAGCAGCTCGCCCCGTGTTGAAGCTCAGCCCCAGCATTTT
CASSSPRVEAQPQHF
>.|TRBV29-1|many|TRBJ1-4|13
TGCAGCGCCTCGGAGCAGGCCGAGTCAAAACTGTTTTTT
CSASEQAESKLFF
>TRBD1|TRBV19|many|TRBJ1-1|13
TGTGCCAGTAGTATGGGACAGGCGGCTGAAGCTTTCTTT
CASSMGQAAEAFF
>TRBD1|TRBV3-1|many|TRBJ1-2|16
TGTGCCAGCAGCCAACAACCCTACAGGGGGCCCTATGGCTACACCTTC
CASSQQPYRGPYGYTF
>.|TRBV25-1|few|TRBJ1-2|16
TGTGCCAGCATTTTACATGGGGCCGAATTAAACTATGGCTACACCTTC
CASILHGAELNYGYTF
>.|TRBV2|many|TRBJ1-5|14
TGTGCCAGCACGCTCCGTACGAGCAATCAGCCCCAGCATTTT
CASTLRTSNQPQHF
>TRBD2|TRBV2|many|TRBJ2-3|15
TGTGCCAGCAGTGTAAGGCTAGCGGGAGAAGATACGCAGTATTTT
CASSVRLAGEDTQYF
>.|TRBV11-2|few|TRBJ1-6|12
TGTGCCATCAGCTTTGTCAGTTCACCCCTCCACTTT
CAISFVSSPLHF
>.|TRBV24-1|many|TRBJ2-7|16
TGTGCCACCAGTGATTCGCGGGCGGGGTTCCCCTACGAGCAGTACTTC
CATSDSRAGFPYEQYF
>.|TRBV6-2/TRBV6-3|.|TRBJ2-7|15
TGTGCCAGCAGTTACTCGGAGGAGAGCTCCTACGAGCAGTACTTC
CASSYSEESSYEQYF
>.|TRBV5-4|many|TRBJ2-1|15
TGTGCCAGCAGCTTGGATCAGGGGCGGTACAATGAGCAGTTCTTC
CASSLDQGRYNEQFF
>TRBD1|TRBV5-8|many|TRBJ2-2|15
TGTGCCAGCAGCGGCGACAGGGGGCAGGGCGGGGAGCTGTTTTTT
CASSGDRGQGGELFF
>.|TRBV27|many|TRBJ1-1|13
TGTGCCAGCAGTTTCGGGGTAGGTGGCTTGGCTTTCTTT
CASSFGVGGLAFF
>.|TRBV5-1|many|TRBJ1-1|15
TGCGCCAGCAGCTTGGGGACAAATATGAACACTGAAGCTTTCTTT
CASSLGTNMNTEAFF
>TRBD1|TRBV20-1|many|TRBJ1-4|16
TGCAGTGCTACAGACAGGGGGGCTGCAACTAATGAAAAACTGTTTTTT
CSATDRGAATNEKLFF
>.|TRBV5-1|many|TRBJ2-3|14
TGCGCCAGCAGCTTGGCCACGGAGACAGATACGCAGTATTTT
CASSLATETDTQYF
>TRBD1|TRBV28|.|TRBJ1-2|15
TGTGCCAGCATTACGCCCGGACAGGGAAGGAAAGGCTACACCTTC
CASITPGQGRKGYTF
>TRBD1|TRBV27|many|TRBJ1-1|15
TGTGCCAGCAGTTTAGGACAGGGGGCGAACACTGAAGCTTTCTTT
CASSLGQGANTEAFF